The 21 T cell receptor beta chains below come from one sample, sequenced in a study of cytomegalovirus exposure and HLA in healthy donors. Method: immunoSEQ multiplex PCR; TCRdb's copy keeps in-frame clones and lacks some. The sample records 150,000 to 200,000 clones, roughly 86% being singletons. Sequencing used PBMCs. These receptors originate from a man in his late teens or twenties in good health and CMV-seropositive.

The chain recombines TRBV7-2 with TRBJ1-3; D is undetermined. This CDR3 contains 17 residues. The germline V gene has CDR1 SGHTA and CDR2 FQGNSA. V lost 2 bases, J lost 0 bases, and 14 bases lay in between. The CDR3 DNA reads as TGTGCCAGCAGCTTATATTCCGGTCTCCACTCTGGAAACACCATATATTTT. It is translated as CASSLYSGLHSGNTIYF.

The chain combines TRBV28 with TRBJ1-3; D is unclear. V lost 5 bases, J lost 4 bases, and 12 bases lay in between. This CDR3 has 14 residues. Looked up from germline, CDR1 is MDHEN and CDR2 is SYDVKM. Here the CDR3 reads CASSPAGEGNTIYF. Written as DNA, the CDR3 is TGTGCCAGCAGTCCGGCGGGAGAAGGAAACACCATATATTTT.

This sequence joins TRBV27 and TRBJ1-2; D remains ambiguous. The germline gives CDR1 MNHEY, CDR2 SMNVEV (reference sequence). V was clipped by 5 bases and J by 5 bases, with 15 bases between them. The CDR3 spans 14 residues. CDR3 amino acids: CASSDTGRNYGYTF. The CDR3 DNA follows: TGTGCCAGCAGTGACACCGGGAGAAATTATGGCTACACCTTC.

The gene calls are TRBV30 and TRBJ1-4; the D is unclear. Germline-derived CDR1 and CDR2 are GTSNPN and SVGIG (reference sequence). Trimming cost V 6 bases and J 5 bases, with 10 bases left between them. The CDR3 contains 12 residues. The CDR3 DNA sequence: TGTGCCTGTGACGGGGTGAATGAAAAACTGTTTTTT. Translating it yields CACDGVNEKLFF. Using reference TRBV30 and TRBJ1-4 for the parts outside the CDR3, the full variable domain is SQTIHQWPATLVQPVGSPLSLECTVEGTSNPNLYWYRQAAGRGLQLLFYSVGIGQISSEVPQNLSASRPQDRQFILSSKKLLLSDSGFYLCACDGVNEKLFFGSGTQLSVL.

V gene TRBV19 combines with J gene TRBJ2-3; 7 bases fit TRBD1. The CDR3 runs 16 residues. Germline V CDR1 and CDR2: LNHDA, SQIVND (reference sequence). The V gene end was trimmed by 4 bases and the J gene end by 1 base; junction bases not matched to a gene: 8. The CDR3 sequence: CASSKRTGRGTDTQYF. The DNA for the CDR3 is TGTGCCAGTAGTAAACGGACAGGTCGAGGCACAGATACGCAGTATTTT.

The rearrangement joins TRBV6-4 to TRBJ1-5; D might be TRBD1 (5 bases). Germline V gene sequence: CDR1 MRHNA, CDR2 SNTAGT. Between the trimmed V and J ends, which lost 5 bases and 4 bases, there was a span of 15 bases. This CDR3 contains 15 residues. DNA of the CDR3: TGTGCCAGCAGTATCCATAGGGGTCTAAATCAGCCCCAGCATTTT. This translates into CASSIHRGLNQPQHF.

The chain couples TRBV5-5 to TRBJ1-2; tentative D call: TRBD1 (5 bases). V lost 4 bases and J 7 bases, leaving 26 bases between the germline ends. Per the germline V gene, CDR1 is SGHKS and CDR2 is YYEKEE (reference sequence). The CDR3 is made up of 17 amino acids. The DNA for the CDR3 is TGTGCCAGCAGCCCCCGAGGAGTCGGGGGTGGTTCCGGTGGCTACACCTTC. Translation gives CASSPRGVGGGSGGYTF.

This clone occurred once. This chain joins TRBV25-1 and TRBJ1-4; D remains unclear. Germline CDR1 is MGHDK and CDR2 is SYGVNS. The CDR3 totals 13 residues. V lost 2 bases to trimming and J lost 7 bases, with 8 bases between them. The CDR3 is CASSEPGVEKLFF. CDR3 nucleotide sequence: TGTGCCAGCAGTGAACCCGGGGTTGAAAAACTGTTTTTT.

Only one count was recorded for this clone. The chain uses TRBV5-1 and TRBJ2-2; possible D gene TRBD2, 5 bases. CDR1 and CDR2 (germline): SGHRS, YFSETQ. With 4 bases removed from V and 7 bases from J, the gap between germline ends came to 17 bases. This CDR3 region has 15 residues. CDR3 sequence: CASSPQVTGVGELFF. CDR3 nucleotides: TGCGCCAGCAGCCCCCAAGTCACCGGGGTCGGGGAGCTGTTTTTT.

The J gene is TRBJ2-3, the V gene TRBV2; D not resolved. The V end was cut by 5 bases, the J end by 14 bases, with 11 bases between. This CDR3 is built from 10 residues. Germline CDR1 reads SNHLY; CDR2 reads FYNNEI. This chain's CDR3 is CASSIATGYF. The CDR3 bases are TGTGCCAGCAGTATCGCTACGGGGTATTTT.

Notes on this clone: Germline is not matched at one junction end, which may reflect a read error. The CDR3 DNA follows: TGTGCCACCAGTAGAGACAGTTTCACCGGGGAGCTGTTTTTT. Translation gives CATSRDSFTGELFF. The rearrangement links TRBV15 to TRBJ2-2, with a possible D match to TRBD1 (5 bases). Germline V CDR1 and CDR2: LNHNV, YYDKDF (reference sequence). This CDR3 has 14 residues.

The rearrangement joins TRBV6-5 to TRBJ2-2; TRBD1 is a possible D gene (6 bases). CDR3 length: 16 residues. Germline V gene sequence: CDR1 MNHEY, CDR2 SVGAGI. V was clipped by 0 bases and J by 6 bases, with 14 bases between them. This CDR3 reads CASSYSSGGSAGELFF. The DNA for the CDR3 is TGTGCCAGCAGTTACTCGTCTGGGGGCTCGGCCGGGGAGCTGTTTTTT.

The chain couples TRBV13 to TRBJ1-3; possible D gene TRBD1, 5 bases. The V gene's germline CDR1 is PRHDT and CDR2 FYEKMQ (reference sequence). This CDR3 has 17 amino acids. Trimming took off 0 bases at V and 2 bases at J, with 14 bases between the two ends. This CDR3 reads CASSLGLRGYTGNTIYF. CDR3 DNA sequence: TGTGCCAGCAGCTTAGGCCTTCGGGGGTACACTGGAAACACCATATATTTT.

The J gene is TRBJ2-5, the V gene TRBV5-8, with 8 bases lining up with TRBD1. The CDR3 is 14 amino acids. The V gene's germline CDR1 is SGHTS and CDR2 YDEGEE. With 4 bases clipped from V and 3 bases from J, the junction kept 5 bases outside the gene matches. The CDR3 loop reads CASSPGQVKETQYF. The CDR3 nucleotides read TGTGCCAGCAGCCCGGGACAGGTCAAAGAGACCCAGTACTTC.

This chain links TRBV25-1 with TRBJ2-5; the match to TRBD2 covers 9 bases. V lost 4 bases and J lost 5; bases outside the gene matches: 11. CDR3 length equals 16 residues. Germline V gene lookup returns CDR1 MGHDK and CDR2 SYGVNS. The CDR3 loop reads CASSVGAGGHTETQYF. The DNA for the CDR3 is TGTGCCAGCAGTGTCGGGGCGGGGGGGCACACGGAGACCCAGTACTTC. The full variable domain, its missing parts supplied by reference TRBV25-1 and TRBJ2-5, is EADIYQTPRYLVIGTGKKITLECSQTMGHDKMYWYQQDPGMELHLIHYSYGVNSTEKGDLSSESTVSRIRTEHFPLTLESARPSHTSQYLCASSVGAGGHTETQYFGPGTRLLVL.

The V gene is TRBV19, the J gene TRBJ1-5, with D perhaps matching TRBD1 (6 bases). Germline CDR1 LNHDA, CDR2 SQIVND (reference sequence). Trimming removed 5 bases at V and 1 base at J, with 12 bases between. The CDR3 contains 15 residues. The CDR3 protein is CASSPGTYSNQPQHF. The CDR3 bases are TGTGCCAGTAGTCCCGGGACATACAGCAATCAGCCCCAGCATTTT.

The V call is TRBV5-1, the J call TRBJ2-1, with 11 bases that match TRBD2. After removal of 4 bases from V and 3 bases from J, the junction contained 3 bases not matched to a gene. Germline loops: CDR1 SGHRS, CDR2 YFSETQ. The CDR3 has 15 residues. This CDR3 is CASSPGLADYNEQFF. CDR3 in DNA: TGCGCCAGCAGCCCGGGACTAGCGGACTACAATGAGCAGTTCTTC.

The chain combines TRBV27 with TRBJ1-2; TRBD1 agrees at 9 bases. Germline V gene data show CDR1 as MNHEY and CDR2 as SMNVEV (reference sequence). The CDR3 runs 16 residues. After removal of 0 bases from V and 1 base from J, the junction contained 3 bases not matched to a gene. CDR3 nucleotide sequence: TGTGCCAGCAGTTTATCGCAGACAGGGGGTAACTATGGCTACACCTTC. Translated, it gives CASSLSQTGGNYGYTF.

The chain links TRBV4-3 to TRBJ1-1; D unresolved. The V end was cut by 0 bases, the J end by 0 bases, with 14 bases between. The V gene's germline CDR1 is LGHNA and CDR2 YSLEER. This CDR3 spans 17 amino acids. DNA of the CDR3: TGCGCCAGCAGCCAAGATAGAACCGCGGGGATGAACACTGAAGCTTTCTTT. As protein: CASSQDRTAGMNTEAFF.

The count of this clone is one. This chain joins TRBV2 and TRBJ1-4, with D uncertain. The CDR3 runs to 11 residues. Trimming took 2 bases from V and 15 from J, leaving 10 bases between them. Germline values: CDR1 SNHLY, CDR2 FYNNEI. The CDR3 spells CASSELGNVFF. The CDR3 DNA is TGTGCCAGCAGTGAACTCGGTAACGTGTTTTTT.

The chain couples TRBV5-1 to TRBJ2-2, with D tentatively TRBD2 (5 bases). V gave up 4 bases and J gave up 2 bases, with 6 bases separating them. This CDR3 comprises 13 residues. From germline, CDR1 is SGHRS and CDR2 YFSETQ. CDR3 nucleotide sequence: TGCGCCAGCAGCCGGGAAAACACCGGGGAGCTGTTTTTT. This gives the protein CASSRENTGELFF.